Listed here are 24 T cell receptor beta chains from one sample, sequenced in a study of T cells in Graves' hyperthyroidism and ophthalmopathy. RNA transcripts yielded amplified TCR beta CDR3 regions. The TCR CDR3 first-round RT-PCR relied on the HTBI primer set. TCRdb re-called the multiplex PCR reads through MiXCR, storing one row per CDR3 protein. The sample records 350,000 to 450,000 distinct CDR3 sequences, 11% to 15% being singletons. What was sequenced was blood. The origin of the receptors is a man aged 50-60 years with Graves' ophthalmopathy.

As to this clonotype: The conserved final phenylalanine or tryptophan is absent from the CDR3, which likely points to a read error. The CDR3 region is CASSQYFTDTQYL. In DNA, the CDR3 is TGTGCCAGCAGCCAATACTTCACAGATACGCAGTATCTT. V gene TRBV14 combines with J gene TRBJ2-3, with D uncertain. Between the trimmed V and J ends, which lost 2 bases and 2 bases, there was a span of 5 bases. Germline CDR1 SGHDN, CDR2 FVKESK. The length of the CDR3 is 13 residues.

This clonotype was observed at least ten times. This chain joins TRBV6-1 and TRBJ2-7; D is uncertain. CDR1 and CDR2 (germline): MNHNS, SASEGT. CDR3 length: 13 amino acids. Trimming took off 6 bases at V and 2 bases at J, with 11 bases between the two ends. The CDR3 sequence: CASSRTFAYEQYF. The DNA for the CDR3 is TGTGCCAGCAGCAGGACGTTCGCCTACGAGCAGTACTTC.

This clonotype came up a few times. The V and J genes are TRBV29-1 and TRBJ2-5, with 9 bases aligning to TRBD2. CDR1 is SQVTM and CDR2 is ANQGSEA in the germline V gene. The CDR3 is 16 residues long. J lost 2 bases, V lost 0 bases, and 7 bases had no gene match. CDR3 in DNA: TGCAGCGTTGAAGATGTGGGCGGGAGGGGGCAAGAGACCCAGTACTTC. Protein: CSVEDVGGRGQETQYF.

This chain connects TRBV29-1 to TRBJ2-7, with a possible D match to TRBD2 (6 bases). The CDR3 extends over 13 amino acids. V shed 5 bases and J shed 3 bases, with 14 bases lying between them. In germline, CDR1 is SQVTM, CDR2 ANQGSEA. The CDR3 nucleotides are TGCAGCGTTTCGGGCGCGGGAAACTACGAGCAGTACTTC. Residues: CSVSGAGNYEQYF.

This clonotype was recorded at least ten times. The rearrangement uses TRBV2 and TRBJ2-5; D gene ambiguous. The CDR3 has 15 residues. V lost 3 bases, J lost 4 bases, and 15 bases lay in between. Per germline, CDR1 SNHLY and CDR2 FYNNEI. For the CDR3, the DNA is TGTGCCAGCAGTGAGGCCCCGTCGGTGGGAGAGACCCAGTACTTC. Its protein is CASSEAPSVGETQYF.

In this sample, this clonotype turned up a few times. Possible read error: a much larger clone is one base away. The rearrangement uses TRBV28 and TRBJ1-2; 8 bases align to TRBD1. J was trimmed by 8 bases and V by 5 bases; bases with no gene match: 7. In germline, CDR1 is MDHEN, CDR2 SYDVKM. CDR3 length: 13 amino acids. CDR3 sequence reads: CASSEQGAQGYTF. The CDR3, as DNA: TGTGCCAGCAGTGAGCAGGGGGCGCAGGGCTACACCTTC.

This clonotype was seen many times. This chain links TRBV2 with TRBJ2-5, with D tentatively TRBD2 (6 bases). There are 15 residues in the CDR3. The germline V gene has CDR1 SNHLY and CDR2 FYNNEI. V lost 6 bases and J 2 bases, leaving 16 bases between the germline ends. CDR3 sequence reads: CASSSSVSRQETQYF. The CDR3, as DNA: TGTGCCAGCAGCTCTAGCGTGTCGCGACAAGAGACCCAGTACTTC.

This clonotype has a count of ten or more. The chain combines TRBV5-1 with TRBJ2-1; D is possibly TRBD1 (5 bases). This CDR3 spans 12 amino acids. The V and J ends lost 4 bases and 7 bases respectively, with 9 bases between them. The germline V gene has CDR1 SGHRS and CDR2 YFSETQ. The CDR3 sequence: CASSIGVNEQFF. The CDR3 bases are TGCGCCAGCAGCATAGGGGTGAATGAGCAGTTCTTC.

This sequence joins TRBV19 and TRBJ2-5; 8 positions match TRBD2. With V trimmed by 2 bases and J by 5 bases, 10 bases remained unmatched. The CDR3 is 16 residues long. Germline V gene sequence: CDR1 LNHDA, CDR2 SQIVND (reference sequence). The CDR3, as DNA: TGTGCCAGTAGTATAAGAGTCCGGGAGCGGGGGGAGACCCAGTACTTC. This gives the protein CASSIRVRERGETQYF. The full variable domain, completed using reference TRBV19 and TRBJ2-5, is DGGITQSPKYLFRKEGQNVTLSCEQNLNHDAMYWYRQDPGQGLRLIYYSQIVNDFQKGDIAEGYSVSREKKESFPLTVTSAQKNPTAFYLCASSIRVRERGETQYFGPGTRLLVL.

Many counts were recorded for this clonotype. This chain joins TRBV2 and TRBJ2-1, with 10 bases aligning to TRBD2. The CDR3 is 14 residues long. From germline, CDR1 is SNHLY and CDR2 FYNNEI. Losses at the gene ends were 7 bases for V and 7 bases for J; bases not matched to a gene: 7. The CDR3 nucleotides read TGTGCCAGCAATCGGCTAGCGGGAGCTAATGAGCAGTTCTTC. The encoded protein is CASNRLAGANEQFF.

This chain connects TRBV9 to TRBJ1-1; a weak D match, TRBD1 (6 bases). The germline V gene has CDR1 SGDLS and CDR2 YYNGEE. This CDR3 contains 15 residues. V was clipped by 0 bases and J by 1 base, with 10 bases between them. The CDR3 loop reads CASSVDGGSNTEAFF. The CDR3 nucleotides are TGTGCCAGCAGCGTAGATGGGGGCTCGAACACTGAAGCTTTCTTT.

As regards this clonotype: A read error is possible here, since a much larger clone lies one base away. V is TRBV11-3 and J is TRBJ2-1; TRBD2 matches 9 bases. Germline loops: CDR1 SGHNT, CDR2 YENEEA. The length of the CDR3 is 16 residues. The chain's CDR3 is CACSLYLAGAYNEQFF. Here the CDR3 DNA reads TGTGCCTGCAGCTTATACTTAGCGGGGGCCTACAATGAGCAGTTCTTC. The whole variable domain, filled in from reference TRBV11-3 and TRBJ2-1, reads EAGVVQSPRYKIIEKKQPVAFWCNPISGHNTLYWYLQNLGQGPELLIRYENEEAVDDSQLPKDRFSAERLKGVDSTLKIQPAELGDSAVYLCACSLYLAGAYNEQFFGPGTRLTVL.

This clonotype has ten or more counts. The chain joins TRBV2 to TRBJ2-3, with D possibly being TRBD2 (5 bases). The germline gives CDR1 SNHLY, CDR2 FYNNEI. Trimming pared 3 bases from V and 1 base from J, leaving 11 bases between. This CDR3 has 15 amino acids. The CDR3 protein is CASSDVAEGTDTQYF. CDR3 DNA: TGTGCCAGCAGTGATGTTGCGGAGGGCACAGATACGCAGTATTTT.

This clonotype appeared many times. The DNA for the CDR3 is TGTGCCTGGACAGGGTCGGGCAATCAGCCCCAGCATTTT. It encodes CAWTGSGNQPQHF. The chain links TRBV30 to TRBJ1-5; TRBD1 is a possible D gene (5 bases). V was shortened by 4 bases and J by 2 bases, with 9 bases between the two germline ends. The germline V gene encodes CDR1 GTSNPN and CDR2 SVGIG (reference sequence). The CDR3 consists of 13 residues.

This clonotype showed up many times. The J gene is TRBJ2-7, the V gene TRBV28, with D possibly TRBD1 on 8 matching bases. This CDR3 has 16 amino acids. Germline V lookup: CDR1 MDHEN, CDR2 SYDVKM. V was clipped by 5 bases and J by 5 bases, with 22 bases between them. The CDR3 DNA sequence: TGTGCCAGCAGTATACCAGGGGGCGCGAGCGGGGACGAGCAGTACTTC. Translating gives CASSIPGGASGDEQYF.

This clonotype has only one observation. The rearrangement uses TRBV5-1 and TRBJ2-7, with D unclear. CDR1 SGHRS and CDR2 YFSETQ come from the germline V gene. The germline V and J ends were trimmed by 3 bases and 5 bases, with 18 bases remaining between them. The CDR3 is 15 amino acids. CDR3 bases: TGCGCCAGCAGCTCGGCGCCGCCTTCTCGAGACGAGCAGTACTTC. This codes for CASSSAPPSRDEQYF.

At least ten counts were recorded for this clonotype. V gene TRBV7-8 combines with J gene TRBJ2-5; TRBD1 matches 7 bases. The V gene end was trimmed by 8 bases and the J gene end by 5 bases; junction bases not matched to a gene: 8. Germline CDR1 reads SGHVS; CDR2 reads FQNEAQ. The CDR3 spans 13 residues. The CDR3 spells CASGLTGAETQYF. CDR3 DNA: TGTGCCAGCGGGTTAACAGGGGCGGAGACCCAGTACTTC.

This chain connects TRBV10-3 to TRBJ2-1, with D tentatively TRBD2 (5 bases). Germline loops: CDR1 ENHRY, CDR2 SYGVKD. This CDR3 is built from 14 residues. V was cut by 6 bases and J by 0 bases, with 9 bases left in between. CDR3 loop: CAIREGSSYNEQFF. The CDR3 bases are TGTGCCATCAGGGAAGGGAGCTCCTACAATGAGCAGTTCTTC.

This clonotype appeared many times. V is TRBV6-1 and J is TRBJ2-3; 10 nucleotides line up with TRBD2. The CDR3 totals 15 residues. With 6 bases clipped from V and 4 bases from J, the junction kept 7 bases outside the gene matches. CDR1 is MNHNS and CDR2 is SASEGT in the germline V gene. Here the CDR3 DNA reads TGTGCCAGCAGCGGACGCGGACTAGCGGCAGATACGCAGTATTTT. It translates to CASSGRGLAADTQYF.

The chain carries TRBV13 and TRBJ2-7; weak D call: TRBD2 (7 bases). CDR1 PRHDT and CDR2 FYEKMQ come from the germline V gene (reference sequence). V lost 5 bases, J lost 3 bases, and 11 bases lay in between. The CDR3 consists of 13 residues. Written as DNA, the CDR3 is TGTGCCAGCAGCCAAGGGGGGGTCTACGAGCAGTACTTC. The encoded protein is CASSQGGVYEQYF. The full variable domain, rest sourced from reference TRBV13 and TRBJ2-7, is AAGVIQSPRHLIKEKRETATLKCYPIPRHDTVYWYQQGPGQDPQFLISFYEKMQSDKGSIPDRFSAQQFSDYHSELNMSSLELGDSALYFCASSQGGVYEQYFGPGTRLTVT.

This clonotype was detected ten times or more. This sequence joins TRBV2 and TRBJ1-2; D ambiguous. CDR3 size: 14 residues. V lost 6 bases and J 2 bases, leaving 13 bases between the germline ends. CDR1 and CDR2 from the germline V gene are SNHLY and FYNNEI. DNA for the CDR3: TGTGCCAGCAGCCCCAAGTGGCTGAACTATGGCTACACCTTC. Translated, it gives CASSPKWLNYGYTF.

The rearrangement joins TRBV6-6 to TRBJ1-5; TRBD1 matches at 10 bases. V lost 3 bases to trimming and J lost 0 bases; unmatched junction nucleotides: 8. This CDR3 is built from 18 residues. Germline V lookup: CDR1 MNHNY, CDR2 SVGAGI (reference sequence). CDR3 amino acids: CASSYSDRGEYSNQPQHF. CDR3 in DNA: TGTGCCAGCAGTTATTCGGACAGGGGGGAGTATAGCAATCAGCCCCAGCATTTT.

In DNA form, the CDR3 reads TGCGCCAGCAGCCAAGTTCAGGGGAGCACAGATACGCAGTATTTT. It specifies CASSQVQGSTDTQYF. The chain uses TRBV4-1 and TRBJ2-3, with a tentative D call TRBD1 (6 bases). Trimming cost V 1 base and J 0 bases, with 8 bases left between them. Germline V gene lookup returns CDR1 MGHRA and CDR2 YSYEKL. CDR3 length: 15 residues.

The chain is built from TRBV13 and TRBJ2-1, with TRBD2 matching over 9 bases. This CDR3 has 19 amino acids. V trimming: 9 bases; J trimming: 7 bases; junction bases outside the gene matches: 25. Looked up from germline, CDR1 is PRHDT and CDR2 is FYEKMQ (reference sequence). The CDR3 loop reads CARTSPGGSGGILSNEQFF. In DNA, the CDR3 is TGTGCCAGAACCTCACCCGGGGGTAGCGGGGGTATTCTTAGTAATGAGCAGTTCTTC.